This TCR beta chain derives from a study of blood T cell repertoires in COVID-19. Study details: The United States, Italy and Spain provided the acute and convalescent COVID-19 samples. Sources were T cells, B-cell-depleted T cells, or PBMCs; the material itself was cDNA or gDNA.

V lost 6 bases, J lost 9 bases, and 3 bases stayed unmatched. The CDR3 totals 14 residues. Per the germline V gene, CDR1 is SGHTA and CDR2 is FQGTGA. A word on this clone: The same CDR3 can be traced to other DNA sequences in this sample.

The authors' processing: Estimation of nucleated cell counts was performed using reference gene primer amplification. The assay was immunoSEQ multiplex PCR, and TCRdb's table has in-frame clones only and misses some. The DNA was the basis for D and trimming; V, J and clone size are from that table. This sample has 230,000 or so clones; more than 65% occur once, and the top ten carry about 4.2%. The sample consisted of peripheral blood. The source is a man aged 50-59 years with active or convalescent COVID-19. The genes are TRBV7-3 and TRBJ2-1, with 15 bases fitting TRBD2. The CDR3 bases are TGTGCCAGCAGTCCGGGACTAGCGGGGGGTGAGCAGTTCTTC. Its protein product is CASSPGLAGGEQFF.